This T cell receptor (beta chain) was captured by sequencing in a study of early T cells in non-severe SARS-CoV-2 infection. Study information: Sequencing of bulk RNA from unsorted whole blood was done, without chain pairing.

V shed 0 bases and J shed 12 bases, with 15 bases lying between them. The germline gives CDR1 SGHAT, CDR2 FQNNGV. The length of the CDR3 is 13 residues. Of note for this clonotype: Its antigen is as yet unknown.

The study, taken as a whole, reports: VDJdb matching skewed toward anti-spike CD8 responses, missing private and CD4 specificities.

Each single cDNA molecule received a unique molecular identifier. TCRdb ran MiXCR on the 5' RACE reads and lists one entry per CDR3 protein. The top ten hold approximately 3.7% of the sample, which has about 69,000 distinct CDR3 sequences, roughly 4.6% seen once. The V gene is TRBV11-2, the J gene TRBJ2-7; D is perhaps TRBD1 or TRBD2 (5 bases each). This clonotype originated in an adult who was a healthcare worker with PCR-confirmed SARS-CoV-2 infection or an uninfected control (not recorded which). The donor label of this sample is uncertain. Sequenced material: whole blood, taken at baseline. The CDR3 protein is CASSLDQGTPVYF. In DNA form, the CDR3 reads TGTGCCAGCAGCTTAGATCAAGGGACGCCCGTGTACTTC. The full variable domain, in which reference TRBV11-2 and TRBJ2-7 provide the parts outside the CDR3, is EAGVAQSPRYKIIEKRQSVAFWCNPISGHATLYWYQQILGQGPKLLIQFQNNGVVDDSQLPKDRFSAERLKGVDSTLKIQPAKLEDSAVYLCASSLDQGTPVYFGPGTRLTVT.